The present T cell receptor beta chain was sequenced within a study of post-analysis software for immune sequencing data. Overall study context: In terms of disease course, relapsing-remitting, secondary progressive and progressive-relapsing multiple sclerosis were included.

CDR1 is SNHLY, CDR2 FYNNEI, per germline. The length of the CDR3 is 16 residues. V was shortened by 3 bases and J by 6 bases, with 18 bases between the two germline ends. With regard to this clonotype: The target antigen is unknown.

Prepared libraries of TCR beta cDNA carried unique molecular identifiers. The T cell input of roughly 0.9 to 10 million gave about half a million cDNA molecules. TCRdb passed the PCR reads through MiXCR, listing each CDR3 protein once. In the table there are about 770,000 distinct CDR3 sequences, approximately 44% of which are singletons. Points from the study as a whole: Five or six TRBV segments were more frequent in patients than controls; TRBV5-6, TRBV5-1 and TRBV20-1 belonged to this group. F measure clustering grouped samples strongly by preparation batch. Multiple sclerosis patients had significantly lower normalized Chao1 diversity than controls.

Input material: blood. The sequence derives from a girl between 10 and 17 years old with multiple sclerosis. The rearrangement uses TRBV2 and TRBJ1-5; perhaps TRBD1 as D (5 bases). CDR3 amino acids: CASSDLGTLNVQPQHF. The CDR3 coding sequence is TGTGCCAGCAGTGACCTAGGGACTCTAAACGTTCAGCCCCAGCATTTT.